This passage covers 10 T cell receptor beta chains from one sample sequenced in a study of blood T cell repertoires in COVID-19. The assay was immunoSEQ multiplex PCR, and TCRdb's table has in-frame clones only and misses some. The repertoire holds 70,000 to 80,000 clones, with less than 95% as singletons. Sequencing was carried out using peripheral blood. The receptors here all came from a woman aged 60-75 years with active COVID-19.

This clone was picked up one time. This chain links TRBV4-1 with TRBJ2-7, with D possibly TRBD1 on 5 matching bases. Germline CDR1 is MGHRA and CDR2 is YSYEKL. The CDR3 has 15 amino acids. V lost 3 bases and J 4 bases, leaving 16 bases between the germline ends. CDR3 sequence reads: CASSHSSSGSYEQYF. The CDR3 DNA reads TGCGCCAGCAGCCATTCCTCTTCAGGGTCTTACGAGCAGTACTTC.

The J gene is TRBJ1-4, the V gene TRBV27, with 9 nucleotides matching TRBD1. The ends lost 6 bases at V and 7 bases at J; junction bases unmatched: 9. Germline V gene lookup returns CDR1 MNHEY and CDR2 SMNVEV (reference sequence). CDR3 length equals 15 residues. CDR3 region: CASSKQGARGEKLFF. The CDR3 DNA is TGTGCCAGCAGCAAACAGGGGGCGCGAGGTGAAAAACTGTTTTTT.

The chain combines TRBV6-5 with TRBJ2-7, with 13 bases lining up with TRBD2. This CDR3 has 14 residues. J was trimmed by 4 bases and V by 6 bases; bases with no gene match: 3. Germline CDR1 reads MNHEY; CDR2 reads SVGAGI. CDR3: CASRGLAGAYEQYF. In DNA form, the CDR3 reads TGTGCCAGCAGAGGACTAGCGGGAGCTTACGAGCAGTACTTC.

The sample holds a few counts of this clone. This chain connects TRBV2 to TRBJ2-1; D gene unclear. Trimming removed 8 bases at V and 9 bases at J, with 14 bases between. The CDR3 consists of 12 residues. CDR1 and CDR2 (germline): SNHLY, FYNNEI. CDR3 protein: CASCAPLSEQFF. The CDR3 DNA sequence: TGTGCCAGCTGCGCCCCCCTTAGTGAGCAGTTCTTC.

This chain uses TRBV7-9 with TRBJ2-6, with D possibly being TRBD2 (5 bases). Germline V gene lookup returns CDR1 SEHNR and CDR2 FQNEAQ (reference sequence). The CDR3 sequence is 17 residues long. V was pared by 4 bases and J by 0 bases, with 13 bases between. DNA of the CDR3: TGTGCCAGCAGCTCGGGCGGACTGGGCTCTGGGGCCAACGTCCTGACTTTC. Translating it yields CASSSGGLGSGANVLTF. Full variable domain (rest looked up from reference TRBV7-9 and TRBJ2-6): DTGVSQNPRHKITKRGQNVTFRCDPISEHNRLYWYRQTLGQGPEFLTYFQNEAQLEKSRLLSDRFSAERPKGSFSTLEIQRTEQGDSAMYLCASSSGGLGSGANVLTFGAGSRLTVL.

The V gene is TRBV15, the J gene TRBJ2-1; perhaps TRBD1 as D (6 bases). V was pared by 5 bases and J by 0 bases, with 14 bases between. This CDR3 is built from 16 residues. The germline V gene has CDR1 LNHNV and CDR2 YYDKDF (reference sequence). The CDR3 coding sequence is TGTGCCACCAGCGGAGGTGGGGGCAACTCCTACAATGAGCAGTTCTTC. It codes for CATSGGGGNSYNEQFF.

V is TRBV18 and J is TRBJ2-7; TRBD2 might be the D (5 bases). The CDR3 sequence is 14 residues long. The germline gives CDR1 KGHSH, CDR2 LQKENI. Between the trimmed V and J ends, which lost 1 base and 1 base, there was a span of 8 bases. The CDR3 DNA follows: TGTGCCAGCTCACCACGGCGGGCATCCTACGAGCAGTACTTC. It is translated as CASSPRRASYEQYF.

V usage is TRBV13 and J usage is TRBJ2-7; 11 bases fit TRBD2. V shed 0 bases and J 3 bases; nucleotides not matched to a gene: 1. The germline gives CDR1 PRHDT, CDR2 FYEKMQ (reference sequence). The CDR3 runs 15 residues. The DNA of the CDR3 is TGTGCCAGCAGCTTAGGGGGACTAGCGGACTACGAGCAGTACTTC. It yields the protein CASSLGGLADYEQYF.

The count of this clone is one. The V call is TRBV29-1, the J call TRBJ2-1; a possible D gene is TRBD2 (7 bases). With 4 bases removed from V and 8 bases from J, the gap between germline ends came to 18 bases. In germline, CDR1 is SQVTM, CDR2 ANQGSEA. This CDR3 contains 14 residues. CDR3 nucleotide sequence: TGCAGCGTTGGGGGGGGCGGGAGATTGCATGAGCAGTTCTTC. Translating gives CSVGGGGRLHEQFF.

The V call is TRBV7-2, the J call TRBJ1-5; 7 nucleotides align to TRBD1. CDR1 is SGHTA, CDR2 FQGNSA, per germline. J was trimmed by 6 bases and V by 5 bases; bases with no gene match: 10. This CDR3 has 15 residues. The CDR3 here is CASSPETGVFQPQHF. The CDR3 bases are TGTGCCAGCAGCCCGGAAACAGGGGTTTTTCAGCCCCAGCATTTT.